This TCR beta chain was found in a study of T cell repertoires in cytomegalovirus infection. Study summary: Well-studied HLA-B-restricted CMV epitopes were used in the study alongside recently identified HLA-C-restricted ones. Carrying CMV and the relevant HLA type showed in public TCR beta signatures. Findings and limits, study-wide: Cumulative frequency (of public TCR beta family members) identified carriers of CMV plus the relevant HLA. Across the ex vivo response, the dominant clonotypes were HLA-C-restricted CMV-specific TCR beta clonotypes.

This clonotype was seen more than once but under ten times. What it binds is not known. TCRdb re-called the reads through MiXCR, storing one row per CDR3 protein. There are 150,000 or so distinct CDR3 sequences in the sample; 30% to 40% occur only once, and roughly 51% lies in the top ten. Specimen: CD8+ T cells from cultured PBMCs, collected from culture after CMV antigen stimulation. This receptor was obtained from a human donor in good health (CMV status not recorded). Some clones in this sample may be carry-over from other donors' samples.

CDR3 bases: TGTGCCAGCAGTTTAACCCCTAGCAGCAATGAGCAGTTCTTC. Protein: CASSLTPSSNEQFF. This chain joins TRBV12-3 or TRBV12-4 and TRBJ2-1; tentative D call: TRBD2 (5 bases). Trimming cost V 2 bases and J 6 bases, with 11 bases left between them. The CDR3 has 14 residues.